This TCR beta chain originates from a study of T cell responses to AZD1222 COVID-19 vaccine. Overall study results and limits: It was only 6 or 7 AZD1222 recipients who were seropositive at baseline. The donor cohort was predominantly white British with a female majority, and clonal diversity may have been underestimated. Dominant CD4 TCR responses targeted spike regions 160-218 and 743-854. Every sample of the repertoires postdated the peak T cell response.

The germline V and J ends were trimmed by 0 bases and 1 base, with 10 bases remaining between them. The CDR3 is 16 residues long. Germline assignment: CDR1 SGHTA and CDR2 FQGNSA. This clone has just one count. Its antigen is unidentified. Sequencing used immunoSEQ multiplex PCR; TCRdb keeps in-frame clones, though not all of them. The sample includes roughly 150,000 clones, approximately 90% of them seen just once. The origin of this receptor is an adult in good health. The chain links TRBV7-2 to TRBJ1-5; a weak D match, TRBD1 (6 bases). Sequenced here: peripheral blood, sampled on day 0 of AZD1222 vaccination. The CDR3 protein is CASSLAGGLSNQPQHF. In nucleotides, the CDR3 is TGTGCCAGCAGCTTAGCGGGGGGGCTGAGCAATCAGCCCCAGCATTTT.